The 25 T cell receptor beta chains below come from one sample, sequenced in a study of chronic HIV infection and antiretroviral therapy. TCRdb reprocessed the 5' RACE reads via MiXCR and lists one record per CDR3 protein. Of some 38,000 distinct CDR3 sequences in the sample, 8.2% were seen once. The sample taken for sequencing was peripheral blood. The source is an adult who had HIV and had not received antiretroviral therapy, or was an uninfected healthy control (not recorded which).

This clonotype was counted a few times. The DNA for the CDR3 is TGTGCCAGCCTGGATAGGGGGGGCACTGAAGCTTTCTTT. Protein sequence: CASLDRGGTEAFF. The gene calls are TRBV7-9 and TRBJ1-1; tentative D call: TRBD1 (6 bases). CDR3 length: 13 amino acids. Per germline, CDR1 SEHNR and CDR2 FQNEAQ (reference sequence). Trimming stripped 8 bases from V and 4 bases from J, with 14 bases between.

This clonotype was found a few times. The V gene is TRBV7-2, the J gene TRBJ1-6; D may be TRBD1 (5 bases). V dropped 6 bases and J dropped 9 bases, with 18 bases sitting between them. CDR3 length equals 15 residues. Germline V lookup: CDR1 SGHTA, CDR2 FQGNSA. The CDR3 spells CASSSDGGEVSPLHF. The CDR3 DNA follows: TGTGCCAGCAGTTCCGATGGGGGAGAGGTTTCACCCCTCCACTTT.

There are many counts of this clonotype. The V call is TRBV2, the J call TRBJ2-3, with a weak D call TRBD1 (6 bases). With 6 bases removed from V and 4 bases from J, the gap between germline ends came to 14 bases. The CDR3 loop spans 14 amino acids. Germline CDR1 is SNHLY and CDR2 is FYNNEI. The CDR3 spells CASRGRQDADTQYF. CDR3 nucleotides: TGTGCCAGCAGGGGAAGACAGGATGCAGATACGCAGTATTTT.

This clonotype has a count of ten or more. The J gene is TRBJ2-6, the V gene TRBV10-2, with a weak D call TRBD1 (6 bases). This CDR3 region has 15 residues. Trimming took 9 bases from V and 2 from J, leaving 14 bases between them. CDR1 is WSHSY, CDR2 SAAADI, per germline. The CDR3 spells CASSTGLPGANVLTF. CDR3 bases: TGCGCCAGTTCTACAGGGCTCCCTGGGGCCAACGTCCTGACTTTC.

This clonotype was recorded many times. The chain recombines TRBV2 with TRBJ2-3; 13 positions match TRBD2. The CDR3 length is 14 residues. CDR1 SNHLY and CDR2 FYNNEI come from the germline V gene. J was trimmed by 5 bases and V by 10 bases; bases with no gene match: 6. CDR3 coding DNA: TGTGCCACCGGACTAGCGGGGGAGGGAGATACGCAGTATTTT. Protein product: CATGLAGEGDTQYF.

This clonotype was observed a few times. V is TRBV11-2 and J is TRBJ1-1; no reliable D call. The V gene lost 5 bases and the J gene lost 4 bases, with 11 bases spanning the gap. The CDR3 totals 13 residues. Germline V gene data show CDR1 as SGHAT and CDR2 as FQNNGV. Written as DNA, the CDR3 is TGTGCCAGCAGCCTGAGACCTGGCACTGAAGCTTTCTTT. Translation: CASSLRPGTEAFF.

The CDR3 sequence is CASSLGPTANQPQHF. The CDR3 nucleotides read TGTGCCAGCAGCTTAGGACCGACGGCCAATCAGCCCCAGCATTTT. The genes are TRBV11-1 and TRBJ1-5; D not resolved. V shed 1 base and J shed 3 bases, with 10 bases lying between them. CDR3 length: 15 residues. Germline values: CDR1 SGHAT, CDR2 FQDESV (reference sequence).

This clonotype was detected many times. The chain carries TRBV6-4 and TRBJ2-3; 8 nucleotides align to TRBD2. The germline gives CDR1 MRHNA, CDR2 SNTAGT. The CDR3 is made up of 14 amino acids. Unmatched junction bases numbered 0, after V lost 3 bases and J lost 1 base. In DNA form, the CDR3 reads TGTGCCAGCAGTGAAGCGGGAGGCACAGATACGCAGTATTTT. Translated: CASSEAGGTDTQYF.

The table lists this clonotype with many counts. The DNA for the CDR3 is TGTGCCAGCAGCCGGAATACAGGTGGAGGGAATTCACCCCTCCACTTT. The encoded protein is CASSRNTGGGNSPLHF. This rearrangement joins TRBV3-1 to TRBJ1-6; a weak D match, TRBD1 (5 bases). The CDR3 totals 16 residues. The germline CDR1 and CDR2 sequences are LGHDT and YNNKEL (reference sequence). Trimming removed 4 bases at V and 7 bases at J, with 17 bases between.

This clonotype was recorded many times. This rearrangement joins TRBV5-1 to TRBJ1-1; no clear D gene. Germline V gene data show CDR1 as SGHRS and CDR2 as YFSETQ. The V gene lost 1 base and the J gene lost 7 bases, with 11 bases spanning the gap. The CDR3 sequence is 13 residues long. The CDR3 DNA follows: TGCGCCAGCAGCTTGCGTCCGGCCGGTGAAGCTTTCTTT. It codes for CASSLRPAGEAFF.

This clonotype is deemed medium-sized. The V gene is TRBV6-2 or TRBV6-3, the J gene TRBJ2-3; D ambiguous. Trimming removed 5 bases from V and 5 bases from J, with 8 bases in between. CDR3 length: 12 residues. The germline gives CDR1 MNHEY, CDR2 SVGEGT. DNA of the CDR3: TGTGCCAGCAGTCCAAACCGAGATACGCAGTATTTT. It yields the protein CASSPNRDTQYF.

This clonotype was counted between two and nine times. The chain combines TRBV20-1 with TRBJ2-3, with no clear D. The germline V gene encodes CDR1 DFQATT and CDR2 SNEGSKA (reference sequence). Trimming pared 0 bases from V and 4 bases from J, leaving 8 bases between. This CDR3 spans 13 amino acids. The CDR3 bases are TGCAGTGCTAGAGATTCCCGTTCAGATACGCAGTATTTT. It is translated as CSARDSRSDTQYF.

The J gene is TRBJ2-1, the V gene TRBV10-3; TRBD2 aligns across 11 bases. The germline V gene encodes CDR1 ENHRY and CDR2 SYGVKD. Losses at the gene ends were 9 bases for V and 6 bases for J; bases not matched to a gene: 4. This CDR3 is 13 amino acids long. The chain's CDR3 is CAMTSGTGNEQFF. The CDR3 DNA reads as TGTGCCATGACTAGCGGGACTGGCAATGAGCAGTTCTTC.

By share, this clonotype counts as medium-sized (0.01 to 0.1%). V is TRBV10-3 and J is TRBJ2-7; TRBD2 might be the D (5 bases). V was clipped by 3 bases and J by 4 bases, with 13 bases between them. CDR3 length equals 14 residues. CDR1 is ENHRY and CDR2 is SYGVKD in the germline V gene. The CDR3 loop is CAISERGDSYEQYF. Written as DNA, the CDR3 is TGTGCCATCAGTGAACGGGGTGATTCGTACGAGCAGTACTTC.

A word on this clonotype: It may be a read error: a sequence one base away is much more abundant. CDR3: CASSQDLGQVTFF. The CDR3 region has the DNA TGTGCCAGCAGCCAAGATTTGGGCCAGGTCACTTTCTTT. V is TRBV3-1 and J is TRBJ1-1; D is ambiguous. Germline CDR1 is LGHDT and CDR2 is YNNKEL (reference sequence). This CDR3 has 13 residues. The germline V and J ends were trimmed by 0 bases and 12 bases, with 14 bases remaining between them.

This clonotype was found many times. The V call is TRBV5-6, the J call TRBJ1-2; 9 bases fit TRBD1. Germline V gene data show CDR1 as SGHDT and CDR2 as YYEEEE. This CDR3 region has 14 residues. Trimming removed 4 bases from V and 2 bases from J; junction bases left unmatched: 3. The CDR3, as DNA: TGTGCCAGCAGCGTAGACAGGGGGAACTATGGCTACACCTTC. This codes for CASSVDRGNYGYTF.

The chain links TRBV28 to TRBJ2-5, with 10 bases aligning to TRBD2. The V gene end was trimmed by 10 bases and the J gene end by 5 bases; junction bases not matched to a gene: 13. The CDR3 sequence is 15 residues long. Germline V CDR1 and CDR2: MDHEN, SYDVKM. The CDR3 is CATRDSPSGSETQYF. The DNA of the CDR3 is TGTGCCACTCGGGACAGCCCTAGCGGGAGCGAGACCCAGTACTTC.

This clonotype turned up a few times. V and J are TRBV5-1 and TRBJ2-3; TRBD2 agrees at 14 bases. The CDR3 length is 16 residues. Looked up from germline, CDR1 is SGHRS and CDR2 is YFSETQ. With V trimmed by 4 bases and J by 6 bases, 7 bases remained unmatched. For the CDR3, the DNA is TGCGCCAGCAGCCGGAGGGGACTAGCGGGAGAGGATACGCAGTATTTT. Its protein product is CASSRRGLAGEDTQYF.

This sequence joins TRBV6-6 and TRBJ1-3; D is ambiguous. Germline V gives CDR1 MNHNY, CDR2 SVGAGI (reference sequence). Trimming cost V 6 bases and J 2 bases, with 11 bases left between them. The CDR3 covers 14 residues. The CDR3 sequence is CASSPLPAGNTIYF. DNA of the CDR3: TGTGCCAGCAGCCCTCTTCCTGCTGGAAACACCATATATTTT.

This clonotype was recorded a few times. This chain joins TRBV27 and TRBJ2-1, with 14 positions matching TRBD2. Germline values: CDR1 MNHEY, CDR2 SMNVEV (reference sequence). This CDR3 has 15 amino acids. V lost 6 bases and J lost 7; bases outside the gene matches: 5. CDR3 in amino acids: CASSRGTSGSNEQFF. CDR3 sequence (DNA): TGTGCCAGCAGCCGAGGGACTAGCGGGAGTAATGAGCAGTTCTTC.

This clonotype was counted ten times or more. J is TRBJ1-6 and V is TRBV4-1; 8 positions agree with TRBD1. The length of the CDR3 is 14 residues. Germline CDR1 and CDR2: MGHRA and YSYEKL. Unmatched junction bases numbered 5, after V lost 3 bases and J lost 10 bases. In DNA form, the CDR3 reads TGCGCCAGCAGCCACGACAGGGGTGGGTCACCCCTCCACTTT. This encodes CASSHDRGGSPLHF.

This clonotype was found a few times. The chain uses TRBV21-1 and TRBJ1-2. TRBV21-1 is a documented pseudogene. The CDR3 loop spans 13 amino acids. The CDR3 here is CASTRAKSYGYTF. The CDR3 nucleotides read TGTGCCAGCACAAGAGCAAAGAGCTATGGCTACACCTTC.

The chain employs TRBV7-9 and TRBJ2-5; 13 bases are a match to TRBD2. The CDR3 sequence is 16 residues long. The V gene end was trimmed by 3 bases and the J gene end by 5 bases; junction bases not matched to a gene: 6. CDR1 and CDR2 from the germline V gene are SEHNR and FQNEAQ (reference sequence). The CDR3 DNA reads TGTGCCAGCAGCTTCGGACTAGCGGGAGTCCGCGAGACCCAGTACTTC. Translating gives CASSFGLAGVRETQYF.

This chain links TRBV20-1 with TRBJ1-1; a weak D match, TRBD1 (6 bases). Trimming took off 4 bases at V and 1 base at J, with 16 bases between the two ends. The CDR3 covers 15 residues. Germline V CDR1 and CDR2: DFQATT, SNEGSKA (reference sequence). Here the CDR3 DNA reads TGCAGTGCTATAGTTCCGGACAGACGGAACACTGAAGCTTTCTTT. Translating it yields CSAIVPDRRNTEAFF.

The sample holds many counts of this clonotype. CDR3 sequence reads: CASSLAGGTGELFF. For the CDR3, the DNA is TGTGCCAGCAGTTTAGCGGGAGGAACCGGGGAGCTGTTTTTT. V usage is TRBV12-3 or TRBV12-4 and J usage is TRBJ2-2; D is perhaps TRBD2 (6 bases). Trimming shortened V by 0 bases and J by 5 bases, and 7 bases separated the two germline ends. The CDR3 is 14 amino acids.